Below are 16 T cell receptor beta chains sequenced from a single sample in a study of cytomegalovirus exposure and HLA in healthy donors. Primers: 60 Vbeta forward and 13 Jbeta reverse. The repertoire was sequenced with immunoSEQ multiplex PCR; TCRdb's copy has only in-frame clones and lacks some. This table has approximately 150,000 clones, around 80% appearing once. The material sequenced was PBMCs. All receptors come from a human donor in good health.

V gene TRBV21-1 combines with J gene TRBJ2-3; the D call in the table, TRBD1, was not verified against the DNA. TRBV21-1 represents a pseudogene. The CDR3 covers 16 residues. The CDR3 loop reads CASSKWGGASTDTQYF. CDR3 DNA sequence: TGTGCCAGCAGCAAATGGGGTGGGGCTAGCACAGATACGCAGTATTTT.

CDR3: CASSPLRGLAGGNEQFF. For the CDR3, the DNA is TGTGCCAGCTCACCCCTAAGAGGACTAGCGGGGGGCAATGAGCAGTTCTTC. The chain employs TRBV18 and TRBJ2-1; 14 bases agree with TRBD2. The CDR3 is 17 residues long. After removal of 3 bases from V and 6 bases from J, the junction contained 7 bases not matched to a gene. Germline CDR1 reads KGHSH; CDR2 reads LQKENI.

The rearrangement links TRBV15 to TRBJ1-2, with D tentatively TRBD1 (6 bases). Germline CDR1 reads LNHNV; CDR2 reads YYDKDF (reference sequence). CDR3 length: 12 residues. V was shortened by 8 bases and J by 4 bases, with 11 bases between the two germline ends. The CDR3 loop is CATAGEGYGYTF. For the CDR3, the DNA is TGTGCCACCGCAGGGGAGGGCTATGGCTACACCTTC. Looking up the rest from reference TRBV15 and TRBJ1-2 gives the full variable domain: DAMVIQNPRYQVTQFGKPVTLSCSQTLNHNVMYWYQQKSSQAPKLLFHYYDKDFNNEADTPDNFQSRRPNTSFCFLDIRSPGLGDTAMYLCATAGEGYGYTFGSGTRLTVV.

This clone was seen only a few times. V usage is TRBV6-5 and J usage is TRBJ2-7, with TRBD2 as a possible D gene (5 bases). The CDR3 is 16 residues long. Germline assignment: CDR1 MNHEY and CDR2 SVGAGI. Trimming left V 2 bases short and J 3 bases short, with 17 bases between. CDR3 in amino acids: CASSYLRQLGDYEQYF. The CDR3 DNA reads as TGTGCCAGCAGTTACCTCCGCCAGCTCGGGGACTACGAGCAGTACTTC.

The V call is TRBV7-2, the J call TRBJ1-1; 10 positions match TRBD1. The CDR3 is made up of 14 amino acids. After removal of 3 bases from V and 5 bases from J, the junction contained 3 bases not matched to a gene. From germline, CDR1 is SGHTA and CDR2 FQGNSA. CDR3 nucleotides: TGTGCCAGCAGCTTTGACAGGGGGCAAACTGAAGCTTTCTTT. It is translated as CASSFDRGQTEAFF.

The V and J genes are TRBV7-2 and TRBJ1-2; 8 bases agree with TRBD1. The CDR3 consists of 15 residues. Germline V gene data show CDR1 as SGHTA and CDR2 as FQGNSA. V shed 5 bases, J shed 2 bases, and the junction held 7 bases outside the gene matches. The CDR3: CASSPQTGVNYGYTF. The CDR3 region has the DNA TGTGCCAGCAGCCCCCAGACAGGGGTGAACTATGGCTACACCTTC. The whole variable domain, filled in from reference TRBV7-2 and TRBJ1-2, reads GAGVSQSPSNKVTEKGKDVELRCDPISGHTALYWYRQSLGQGLEFLIYFQGNSAPDKSGLPSDRFSAERTGGSVSTLTIQRTQQEDSAVYLCASSPQTGVNYGYTFGSGTRLTVV.

CDR3 protein: CASRPPGGGNEKLFF. The CDR3 region has the DNA TGTGCCAGCAGACCACCAGGGGGCGGCAATGAAAAACTGTTTTTT. V and J are TRBV7-2 and TRBJ1-4; TRBD1 matches at 8 bases. The CDR3 runs to 15 residues. CDR1 and CDR2 from the germline V gene are SGHTA and FQGNSA. J gave up 5 bases and V 6 bases, and 8 bases lay outside the gene matches.

The chain couples TRBV27 to TRBJ2-7; TRBD1 matches at 8 bases. V lost 2 bases, J lost 6 bases, and 3 bases stayed unmatched. CDR1 MNHEY and CDR2 SMNVEV come from the germline V gene (reference sequence). CDR3 size: 13 residues. The CDR3: CASSLGRGLEQYF. The CDR3 DNA reads TGTGCCAGCAGTTTAGGCAGGGGGCTCGAGCAGTACTTC.

The rearrangement joins TRBV7-2 to TRBJ1-5; 7 nucleotides match TRBD1. Germline V gene data show CDR1 as SGHTA and CDR2 as FQGNSA. Unmatched junction bases numbered 5, after V lost 4 bases and J lost 2 bases. The CDR3 runs to 15 residues. This CDR3 is CASSSRGLGNQPQHF. CDR3 DNA sequence: TGTGCCAGCAGCTCAAGGGGGCTCGGCAATCAGCCCCAGCATTTT.

This clone turned up a few times. The CDR3 region has the DNA TGTGCTAGTGGTTCGGACAGCCTCTATGGCTACACCTTC. Its protein is CASGSDSLYGYTF. The gene calls are TRBV12-5 and TRBJ1-2; D might be TRBD1 (6 bases). CDR1 and CDR2 (germline): LGHNT, FRNRAP. The ends were cut back, 4 bases at V and 4 bases at J, with 10 bases in the middle. This CDR3 comprises 13 residues.

The chain has TRBV7-3 and TRBJ2-2, with TRBD1 identical over 9 bases. CDR3 length: 19 residues. Germline lookup yields CDR1 SGHTA and CDR2 FQGTGA. V shed 0 bases, J shed 0 bases, and the junction held 8 bases outside the gene matches. CDR3 coding DNA: TGTGCCAGCAGCTTAACCGGGACAGGGTATCTCGCGAACACCGGGGAGCTGTTTTTT. Protein sequence: CASSLTGTGYLANTGELFF. Supplemented by reference TRBV7-3 and TRBJ2-2, the full variable domain reads GAGVSQTPSNKVTEKGKYVELRCDPISGHTALYWYRQSLGQGPEFLIYFQGTGAADDSGLPNDRFFAVRPEGSVSTLKIQRTERGDSAVYLCASSLTGTGYLANTGELFFGEGSRLTVL.

This CDR3 reads CASSLWSGTVLTDTQYF. CDR3 DNA sequence: TGTGCCAGCAGTTTATGGTCCGGGACAGTGTTAACAGATACGCAGTATTTT. V and J are TRBV27 and TRBJ2-3, with 7 positions matching TRBD1. The ends lost 1 base at V and 3 bases at J; junction bases unmatched: 10. This CDR3 spans 17 amino acids. Germline V lookup: CDR1 MNHEY, CDR2 SMNVEV (reference sequence).

This chain joins TRBV14 and TRBJ1-2; D is undetermined. V was shortened by 4 bases and J by 5 bases, with 14 bases between the two germline ends. This CDR3 is built from 14 residues. The germline gives CDR1 SGHDN, CDR2 FVKESK. This CDR3 is CASSRGGTRYGYTF. CDR3 in DNA: TGTGCCAGCAGCCGAGGTGGAACCAGATATGGCTACACCTTC.

CDR3 in amino acids: CASSLDGTGELFF. CDR3 nucleotides: TGTGCCAGCAGCTTAGACGGCACCGGGGAGCTGTTTTTT. The rearrangement joins TRBV7-2 to TRBJ2-2; D is ambiguous. V shed 1 base and J shed 4 bases, with 4 bases lying between them. The germline V gene has CDR1 SGHTA and CDR2 FQGNSA. The CDR3 runs to 13 residues.

The chain couples TRBV27 to TRBJ1-2; D is perhaps TRBD1 (5 bases). The CDR3 covers 13 residues. V lost 3 bases and J 5 bases, leaving 10 bases between the germline ends. Germline loops: CDR1 MNHEY, CDR2 SMNVEV (reference sequence). This chain's CDR3 is CASSLAGMYGYTF. CDR3 nucleotides: TGTGCCAGCAGTTTGGCAGGGATGTATGGCTACACCTTC.

This clone turned up a few times. The chain links TRBV9 to TRBJ1-2; no reliable D call. CDR1 is SGDLS and CDR2 is YYNGEE in the germline V gene. This CDR3 contains 14 residues. Trimming stripped 4 bases from V and 2 bases from J, with 12 bases between. The CDR3 reads CASSFRRENYGYTF. CDR3 coding DNA: TGTGCCAGCAGCTTTAGACGGGAAAACTATGGCTACACCTTC.